The source of this T cell receptor (beta chain) is a study of T cell responses to AZD1222 COVID-19 vaccine. The CDR3 is 16 amino acids. V lost 0 bases to trimming and J lost 6 bases; unmatched junction nucleotides: 9. From germline, CDR1 is SGHRS and CDR2 YFSETQ. Regarding the study as a whole: Only a handful of AZD1222 recipients were seropositive at baseline. Dominant CD4 TCR responses targeted spike regions 160-218 and 743-854. The breadth and depth of Spike-specific TCRs increased once two AZD1222 doses had been given.

Measured with immunoSEQ multiplex PCR; TCRdb has only the in-frame clones, and not every one. The repertoire holds approximately 60,000 clones, less than 90% seen once, with 6% to 7.5% in the top ten. Regarding this clone: Its cognate antigen is unknown.

The input for sequencing was peripheral blood, taken 28 days after the second AZD1222 dose. The genes are TRBV5-1 and TRBJ2-3, with 8 bases matching TRBD2. This clonotype originated in an adult who received the AZD1222 COVID-19 vaccine. CDR3 coding DNA: TGCGCCAGCAGCTTGGCTCTAGCGGGTTCAGTCGATACGCAGTATTTT. This encodes CASSLALAGSVDTQYF.